The rows below give T cell receptor beta chains drawn from one sample of a study of T cell repertoires in cytomegalovirus infection. MiXCR, applied by TCRdb to the reads, yields one record per CDR3 protein. In the table there are approximately 910,000 distinct CDR3 sequences, around a third of which are singletons. These receptors have no identified antigens. The specimen comprised cultured CD8+ T cells from PBMCs, sampled from culture after CMV antigen stimulation. Source of these receptors: a human donor in good health (CMV status not recorded). Some clones in this sample may be carry-over from other donors' samples. Both conserved end residues are part of each CDR3. A D gene is named only where the DNA matches it firmly. For some rows the clone size is stated as once, few or many, or as a class when expanded; others skip it.

clone_size: many
j_call: TRBJ1-2
d_call: TRBD1
v_call: TRBV9
cdr3_nt: TGTGCCAGCAGTGACAGGGTCTATGGCTACACCTTC
cdr3_aa: CASSDRVYGYTF

clone_size: NA
j_call: TRBJ2-5
d_call: TRBD2
v_call: TRBV15
cdr3_nt: TGTGCCACCAGCAGAGAGCTAGCGGGGGGCGGGTACCAAGAGACCCAGTACTTC
cdr3_aa: CATSRELAGGGYQETQYF

clone_size: NA
j_call: TRBJ2-1
d_call: NA
v_call: TRBV28
cdr3_nt: TGTGCCAGCAGTTTGAGGGGGAGCATTGCGGGGGCCCCCCGCGGGGGGCAGTTCTTC
cdr3_aa: CASSLRGSIAGAPRGGQFF

clone_size: NA
j_call: TRBJ2-3
d_call: TRBD1
v_call: TRBV6-1
cdr3_nt: TGTGCCAGCAGTGACTGGGGACAGGAGGGAGATACGCAGTATTTT
cdr3_aa: CASSDWGQEGDTQYF

clone_size: NA
j_call: TRBJ2-7
d_call: TRBD2
v_call: TRBV7-8
cdr3_nt: TGTGCCAGCAGCTCGAGCGGGGGGCTACCCTACGAGCAGTACTTC
cdr3_aa: CASSSSGGLPYEQYF

clone_size: few
j_call: TRBJ1-5
d_call: TRBD1
v_call: TRBV28
cdr3_nt: TGTGCCATTCGACAGGGGGCAGTATATCAGCCCCAGCATTTT
cdr3_aa: CAIRQGAVYQPQHF

clone_size: NA
j_call: TRBJ2-2
d_call: NA
v_call: TRBV11-2
cdr3_nt: TGTGCCAGCAGCCTGCTGGTAGCTAGTGGCACCGGGGAGCTGTTTTTT
cdr3_aa: CASSLLVASGTGELFF

clone_size: many
j_call: TRBJ2-5
d_call: NA
v_call: TRBV7-2
cdr3_nt: TGTGCCAGCAGCTTTGGGTGGACAGCCCAAGAGACCCAGTACTTC
cdr3_aa: CASSFGWTAQETQYF

clone_size: few
j_call: TRBJ2-3
d_call: TRBD2
v_call: TRBV4-1
cdr3_nt: TGCGCCAGCAGCCAGAACGTAGCGGGGGGGCAGACAGATACGCAGTATTTT
cdr3_aa: CASSQNVAGGQTDTQYF

clone_size: NA
j_call: TRBJ2-5
d_call: NA
v_call: TRBV12-3/TRBV12-4
cdr3_nt: TGTGCCGTGGAGGGGCGATCCCAAGAGACCCAGTACTTC
cdr3_aa: CAVEGRSQETQYF

clone_size: NA
j_call: TRBJ2-6
d_call: TRBD1
v_call: TRBV20-1
cdr3_nt: TGCAGTGCTAGAGATGAGGGGACAGGGACCGGGGCCAACGTCCTGACTTTC
cdr3_aa: CSARDEGTGTGANVLTF

clone_size: NA
j_call: TRBJ2-1
d_call: NA
v_call: TRBV7-9
cdr3_nt: TGTGCCAGCAGCTTAGCGTATCGGGGATCAGAGTTCAATGAGCAGTTCTTC
cdr3_aa: CASSLAYRGSEFNEQFF

clone_size: once
j_call: TRBJ1-1
d_call: TRBD1
v_call: TRBV6-8
cdr3_nt: TGTGCCAGCAGTTACTCAATGTCCGGGACAGCGATGAACACTGAAGCTTTCTTT
cdr3_aa: CASSYSMSGTAMNTEAFF

clone_size: NA
j_call: TRBJ2-3
d_call: TRBD1
v_call: TRBV9
cdr3_nt: TGTGCCAGCAGCCCTCCCCACGGGGGACAGGGCAGACCGCAGTATTTT
cdr3_aa: CASSPPHGGQGRPQYF

clone_size: many
j_call: TRBJ2-1
d_call: TRBD2
v_call: TRBV10-3
cdr3_nt: TGTGCCATCAGATTGGGACTAGCGGACTCCTACAATGAGCAGTTCTTC
cdr3_aa: CAIRLGLADSYNEQFF

clone_size: NA
j_call: TRBJ2-7
d_call: NA
v_call: TRBV10-3
cdr3_nt: TGTGCCATCAGTGAGTGGGCTAGGGGGACCAGCTCCTACGAGCAGTACTTC
cdr3_aa: CAISEWARGTSSYEQYF

clone_size: few
j_call: TRBJ2-5
d_call: TRBD1
v_call: TRBV19
cdr3_nt: TGTGCCAGTAGTGAGCTTACAGGGGAAGAGACCCAGTACTTC
cdr3_aa: CASSELTGEETQYF

clone_size: NA
j_call: TRBJ1-2
d_call: TRBD1
v_call: TRBV19
cdr3_nt: TGTGCCAGTAGTTCTCAGGACAGGGCCTACTTTAACTATGGCTACACCTTC
cdr3_aa: CASSSQDRAYFNYGYTF

clone_size: few
j_call: TRBJ1-6
d_call: NA
v_call: TRBV7-6
cdr3_nt: TGTGCCAGCAGCTTAGTGGGGGGGAGCTCCTATAATTCACCCCTCCACTTT
cdr3_aa: CASSLVGGSSYNSPLHF

clone_size: few
j_call: TRBJ1-2
d_call: NA
v_call: TRBV3-1
cdr3_nt: TGTGCCAGCAGCCAAGTGGGCAGAACTAACTATGGCTACACCTTC
cdr3_aa: CASSQVGRTNYGYTF

clone_size: few
j_call: TRBJ2-3
d_call: NA
v_call: TRBV4-1
cdr3_nt: TGCGCCAGCAGCCAGACTAACCAGGCGGATACGCAGTATTTT
cdr3_aa: CASSQTNQADTQYF

clone_size: few
j_call: TRBJ1-3
d_call: NA
v_call: TRBV29-1
cdr3_nt: TGTGGAGGCAGCTCTGGAAACACCATATATTTT
cdr3_aa: CGGSSGNTIYF

clone_size: NA
j_call: TRBJ2-2
d_call: NA
v_call: TRBV9
cdr3_nt: TGTGCCAGCAGCGTGCAGGGAAAAGGGGAGCTGTTTTTT
cdr3_aa: CASSVQGKGELFF

clone_size: few
j_call: TRBJ2-7
d_call: TRBD1
v_call: TRBV7-6
cdr3_nt: TGTGCCAGCAGCTTAGCCCCCGGGACAGGGCCCTACGAGCAGTACTTC
cdr3_aa: CASSLAPGTGPYEQYF

clone_size: few
j_call: TRBJ2-5
d_call: NA
v_call: TRBV12-3/TRBV12-4
cdr3_nt: TGTGCCAGCAGTTCCTCCCCACAGGGTCCCCAAGAGACCCAGTACTTC
cdr3_aa: CASSSSPQGPQETQYF

clone_size: few
j_call: TRBJ1-2
d_call: NA
v_call: TRBV6-2/TRBV6-3
cdr3_nt: TGTGCCAGCAGTTACGAACGGGAAGATGGCTACACCTTC
cdr3_aa: CASSYEREDGYTF

clone_size: NA
j_call: TRBJ1-4
d_call: TRBD1
v_call: TRBV12-3/TRBV12-4
cdr3_nt: TGTGCCAGCAGCCGGGACAGGGACTTCGAAAAACTGTTTTTT
cdr3_aa: CASSRDRDFEKLFF

clone_size: few
j_call: TRBJ2-1
d_call: TRBD2
v_call: TRBV12-5
cdr3_nt: TGTGCTACCACCGGACTAGCGACCCCCAATGAGCAGTTCTTC
cdr3_aa: CATTGLATPNEQFF

clone_size: once
j_call: TRBJ1-4
d_call: NA
v_call: TRBV19
cdr3_nt: TGTGCCAGTATGAGGGGCCCTAATCGGATTAATGAAAAACTGTTTTTT
cdr3_aa: CASMRGPNRINEKLFF

clone_size: many
j_call: TRBJ2-1
d_call: NA
v_call: TRBV7-6
cdr3_nt: TGTGCCAGCAATCAGGGTCTGGAAAACAATGAGCAGTTCTTC
cdr3_aa: CASNQGLENNEQFF

clone_size: NA
j_call: TRBJ2-3
d_call: NA
v_call: TRBV6-5
cdr3_nt: TGTGCCAGCAGTTACCTGGCCAGGGTAACAGATACGCAGTATTTT
cdr3_aa: CASSYLARVTDTQYF